The 32 T cell receptor beta chains presented below share a single source sample, sequenced in a study of cytomegalovirus exposure and HLA in healthy donors. Method: immunoSEQ multiplex PCR; TCRdb's copy keeps in-frame clones and lacks some. The repertoire holds some 290,000 clones, 88% seen once, with roughly 0.96% in the top ten. What was sequenced was PBMCs. All receptors come from a young man in good health and CMV-seronegative.

This clone was recorded once. J is TRBJ2-7 and V is TRBV18; maybe TRBD1 (5 bases). Germline V gives CDR1 KGHSH, CDR2 LQKENI. Trimming removed 6 bases at V and 0 bases at J, with 15 bases between. This CDR3 contains 15 residues. The chain's CDR3 is CASSPGHASSYEQYF. The CDR3 DNA sequence: TGTGCCAGCTCGCCAGGACACGCGAGCTCCTACGAGCAGTACTTC.

This chain connects TRBV4-1 to TRBJ2-5; D possibly corresponds to TRBD1 (5 bases). Trimming pared 0 bases from V and 1 base from J, leaving 12 bases between. This CDR3 has 16 amino acids. CDR1 is MGHRA, CDR2 YSYEKL, per germline. The CDR3 region is CASSQDRHRSQETQYF. The DNA for the CDR3 is TGCGCCAGCAGCCAAGATAGGCACAGGTCCCAAGAGACCCAGTACTTC.

This chain uses TRBV10-3 with TRBJ2-5; 14 nucleotides match TRBD2. The J segment lost 4 bases and the V segment lost 4 bases, leaving 5 bases of the junction unmatched. This CDR3 region has 16 residues. The germline gives CDR1 ENHRY, CDR2 SYGVKD. The CDR3: CAISGRGLAGVETQYF. For the CDR3, the DNA is TGTGCCATCAGTGGCAGGGGACTAGCGGGGGTAGAGACCCAGTACTTC.

The chain links TRBV4-3 to TRBJ2-2; D perhaps matches TRBD1 (5 bases). V was shortened by 0 bases and J by 5 bases, with 7 bases between the two germline ends. This CDR3 is built from 14 residues. CDR1 is LGHNA, CDR2 YSLEER, per germline. The CDR3 DNA follows: TGCGCCAGCAGCCAAGACCCAGGGACCGGGGAGCTGTTTTTT. Its protein is CASSQDPGTGELFF.

This chain uses TRBV10-3 with TRBJ1-2, with 10 bases aligning to TRBD1. This CDR3 is 14 amino acids long. CDR1 and CDR2 (germline): ENHRY, SYGVKD. The V and J ends lost 6 bases and 2 bases, in that order; junction bases with no gene match: 3. The CDR3 sequence: CAIRRQGANYGYTF. CDR3 DNA: TGTGCCATCAGACGACAGGGGGCCAACTATGGCTACACCTTC.

This chain links TRBV4-1 with TRBJ2-3; D ambiguous. The CDR3 totals 14 residues. The germline V gene has CDR1 MGHRA and CDR2 YSYEKL. Trimming took off 0 bases at V and 1 base at J, with 5 bases between the two ends. CDR3 DNA sequence: TGCGCCAGCAGCCAAGATTCAGGCACAGATACGCAGTATTTT. Protein: CASSQDSGTDTQYF.

V is TRBV10-1 and J is TRBJ2-2; 9 bases line up with TRBD1. Germline lookup yields CDR1 WNHNN and CDR2 SYGVQD (reference sequence). The CDR3 extends over 16 amino acids. Trimming cost V 2 bases and J 7 bases; bases outside gene matches: 8. In DNA form, the CDR3 reads TGCGCCAGCAGTGAGGGGGGACAGGGATTCGGCGGGGAGCTGTTTTTT. Protein sequence: CASSEGGQGFGGELFF.

The chain carries TRBV20-1 and TRBJ2-7; possible D gene TRBD1, 6 bases. Per germline, CDR1 DFQATT and CDR2 SNEGSKA (reference sequence). The CDR3 sequence is 11 residues long. Trimming left V 3 bases short and J 5 bases short, with 8 bases between. The CDR3 reads CSASRGDEQYF. The DNA for the CDR3 is TGCAGTGCTAGCAGGGGCGACGAGCAGTACTTC.

The chain is built from TRBV12-5 and TRBJ1-5; 7 bases map to TRBD1. V dropped 1 base and J dropped 9; count of bases not matched to a gene: 6. The CDR3 consists of 14 residues. CDR1 and CDR2 from the germline V gene are LGHNT and FRNRAP. As DNA, the CDR3 is TGTGCTAGTGGTTTGGGACAGGGTGTAGGGCCCCAGCATTTT. Its protein is CASGLGQGVGPQHF. Full variable domain (rest looked up from reference TRBV12-5 and TRBJ1-5): DARVTQTPRHKVTEMGQEVTMRCQPILGHNTVFWYRQTMMQGLELLAYFRNRAPLDDSGMPKDRFSAEMPDATLATLKIQPSEPRDSAVYFCASGLGQGVGPQHFGDGTRLSIL.

J is TRBJ1-6 and V is TRBV7-2, with TRBD1 identical over 7 bases. From germline, CDR1 is SGHTA and CDR2 FQGNSA. The CDR3 extends over 19 amino acids. With V trimmed by 6 bases and J by 0 bases, 14 bases remained unmatched. CDR3 sequence (DNA): TGTGCCAGCAGGGACGGACAGGCTTTCATCGGCTCCTATAATTCACCCCTCCACTTT. Protein: CASRDGQAFIGSYNSPLHF.

The chain links TRBV5-8 to TRBJ1-1; 8 nucleotides line up with TRBD1. The CDR3 totals 19 residues. Germline assignment: CDR1 SGHTS and CDR2 YDEGEE. The trim removed 3 bases at V and 1 base at J, leaving 17 bases unmatched. CDR3 protein: CASSSRWPSGTGENTEAFF. CDR3 coding DNA: TGTGCCAGCAGCTCGAGATGGCCATCCGGGACAGGAGAGAACACTGAAGCTTTCTTT.

The CDR3, as DNA: TGTGCCAGCAGTAGAACTCGGGGGGTCACTGAAGCTTTCTTT. Protein: CASSRTRGVTEAFF. The chain uses TRBV6-1 and TRBJ1-1; perhaps TRBD1 as D (5 bases). Deletions cut 5 bases from V and 4 bases from J, with 14 bases between. Germline CDR1 is MNHNS and CDR2 is SASEGT. The CDR3 has 14 residues.

CDR3 protein: CAISEKGGLMYGYTF. The CDR3 nucleotides are TGTGCCATCAGTGAGAAGGGGGGGCTTATGTATGGCTACACCTTC. This rearrangement joins TRBV10-3 to TRBJ1-2; a weak D match, TRBD1 (6 bases). Germline CDR1 ENHRY, CDR2 SYGVKD. V was cut by 2 bases and J by 5 bases, with 15 bases left in between. The CDR3 is 15 residues long.

This sequence joins TRBV6-5 and TRBJ1-1; unclear D gene. The CDR3 length is 15 residues. The V gene's germline CDR1 is MNHEY and CDR2 SVGAGI. The V end was cut by 0 bases, the J end by 1 base, with 9 bases between. CDR3 loop: CASSYSEDRNTEAFF. The CDR3 DNA follows: TGTGCCAGCAGTTACTCTGAGGATCGGAACACTGAAGCTTTCTTT.

The chain has TRBV15 and TRBJ2-1; 8 bases agree with TRBD2. CDR3 length equals 13 residues. Germline V gives CDR1 LNHNV, CDR2 YYDKDF (reference sequence). V shed 7 bases, J shed 4 bases, and the junction held 3 bases outside the gene matches. This CDR3 reads CATTAGAYNEQFF. The CDR3 DNA reads TGTGCCACCACAGCGGGGGCTTACAATGAGCAGTTCTTC.

This clone was seen only once. The chain recombines TRBV4-1 with TRBJ2-1; 10 bases map to TRBD2. Germline CDR1 is MGHRA and CDR2 is YSYEKL. V lost 0 bases to trimming and J lost 8 bases; unmatched junction nucleotides: 13. The CDR3 length is 18 residues. The CDR3 DNA sequence: TGCGCCAGCAGCCAAGATACGAGTAGCGGGGGGCTTGGGGATGAGCAGTTCTTC. Residues: CASSQDTSSGGLGDEQFF.

A few counts support this clone. This sequence joins TRBV19 and TRBJ1-6; the match to TRBD1 covers 10 bases. The germline CDR1 and CDR2 sequences are LNHDA and SQIVND (reference sequence). The CDR3 sequence is 14 residues long. Trimming at V came to 5 bases and at J to 8 bases, leaving 3 bases not matched to a gene. The CDR3 nucleotides read TGTGCCAGTAGTGCGGACAGGGGGGATTCACCCCTCCACTTT. It specifies CASSADRGDSPLHF.

The rearrangement uses TRBV5-5 and TRBJ2-7, with D perhaps matching TRBD1 (6 bases). The CDR3 sequence is 13 residues long. From germline, CDR1 is SGHKS and CDR2 YYEKEE (reference sequence). Trimming took off 4 bases at V and 4 bases at J, with 12 bases between the two ends. This chain's CDR3 is CASSNTGMYEQYF. CDR3 coding DNA: TGTGCCAGCAGCAACACAGGGATGTACGAGCAGTACTTC.

The V and J genes are TRBV9 and TRBJ1-1; 9 bases agree with TRBD1. CDR1 is SGDLS, CDR2 YYNGEE, per germline. The junction had 7 bases not matched to a gene; V was cut back by 4 bases and J by 0 bases. The CDR3 spans 16 residues. For the CDR3, the DNA is TGTGCCAGCAGCCCCGGGACAGGGACGATGAACACTGAAGCTTTCTTT. Protein sequence: CASSPGTGTMNTEAFF.

The rearrangement uses TRBV30 and TRBJ2-1; 12 bases are shared with TRBD2. V was clipped by 0 bases and J by 4 bases; unmatched bases: 4. From germline, CDR1 is GTSNPN and CDR2 SVGIG (reference sequence). CDR3 length: 16 amino acids. CDR3 sequence reads: CAWSVRLAGGYNEQFF. The CDR3 DNA is TGTGCCTGGAGTGTACGGCTAGCGGGGGGGTACAATGAGCAGTTCTTC. The full variable domain, rest sourced from reference TRBV30 and TRBJ2-1, is SQTIHQWPATLVQPVGSPLSLECTVEGTSNPNLYWYRQAAGRGLQLLFYSVGIGQISSEVPQNLSASRPQDRQFILSSKKLLLSDSGFYLCAWSVRLAGGYNEQFFGPGTRLTVL.

The chain is built from TRBV10-3 and TRBJ2-5; TRBD2 matches 7 bases. Trimming removed 8 bases from V and 5 bases from J; junction bases left unmatched: 2. The CDR3 covers 11 residues. CDR1 and CDR2 (germline): ENHRY, SYGVKD. The CDR3 loop is CAIGEGETQYF. CDR3 DNA sequence: TGTGCCATCGGGGAGGGTGAGACCCAGTACTTC.

J is TRBJ1-2 and V is TRBV7-2, with unresolved D. This CDR3 is 13 amino acids long. V lost 3 bases and J 4 bases, leaving 9 bases between the germline ends. Germline-derived CDR1 and CDR2 are SGHTA and FQGNSA. Written as DNA, the CDR3 is TGTGCCAGCAGCTTTAGTACCACCTATGGCTACACCTTC. Translated, it gives CASSFSTTYGYTF.

V gene TRBV5-4 combines with J gene TRBJ1-2; 9 bases align to TRBD1. J lost 1 base, V lost 4 bases, and 5 bases had no gene match. The CDR3 is made up of 15 amino acids. The germline CDR1 and CDR2 sequences are SGHNT and YYREEE (reference sequence). The CDR3 sequence: CASSPRTGVNYGYTF. CDR3 coding DNA: TGTGCCAGCAGCCCCCGGACAGGGGTTAACTATGGCTACACCTTC.

In its sample, this clone was seen once. As DNA, the CDR3 is TGTGCCAGCAGGCGGGGGGGAGTCTACAATGAGCAGTTCTTC. Protein: CASRRGGVYNEQFF. The rearrangement joins TRBV6-6 to TRBJ2-1, with 9 bases matching TRBD2. The V gene end was trimmed by 6 bases and the J gene end by 3 bases; junction bases not matched to a gene: 3. The V gene's germline CDR1 is MNHNY and CDR2 SVGAGI (reference sequence). The CDR3 has 14 residues.

In this sample, this clone turned up once. The V call is TRBV5-4, the J call TRBJ1-2, with a tentative D call TRBD1 (6 bases). From germline, CDR1 is SGHNT and CDR2 YYREEE (reference sequence). With 0 bases removed from V and 2 bases from J, the gap between germline ends came to 8 bases. The CDR3 consists of 14 residues. CDR3 in amino acids: CASSLAGDNYGYTF. CDR3 coding DNA: TGTGCCAGCAGCTTGGCAGGGGACAACTATGGCTACACCTTC. Combining the CDR3 with reference TRBV5-4 and TRBJ1-2 gives the whole variable domain ETGVTQSPTHLIKTRGQQVTLRCSSQSGHNTVSWYQQALGQGPQFIFQYYREEENGRGNFPPRFSGLQFPNYSSELNVNALELDDSALYLCASSLAGDNYGYTFGSGTRLTVV.

The chain couples TRBV4-1 to TRBJ2-5; possibly TRBD2 for D (6 bases). Germline V gives CDR1 MGHRA, CDR2 YSYEKL. The CDR3 has 13 amino acids. V dropped 4 bases and J dropped 2 bases, with 8 bases sitting between them. For the CDR3, the DNA is TGCGCCAGCAGCCCCGCGGGGCAAGAGACCCAGTACTTC. As protein: CASSPAGQETQYF.

The V and J genes are TRBV7-2 and TRBJ1-5; D gene ambiguous. The CDR3 has 16 amino acids. Germline V gene lookup returns CDR1 SGHTA and CDR2 FQGNSA. Deletions cut 0 bases from V and 0 bases from J, with 9 bases between. CDR3 region: CASSLAGAYSNQPQHF. The CDR3 DNA reads TGTGCCAGCAGCTTAGCCGGAGCTTATAGCAATCAGCCCCAGCATTTT.

This clone was recorded a few times. This chain connects TRBV6-6 to TRBJ1-2; D ambiguous. V lost 0 bases to trimming and J lost 6 bases, with 8 bases between them. The length of the CDR3 is 13 residues. The germline gives CDR1 MNHNY, CDR2 SVGAGI (reference sequence). CDR3 coding DNA: TGTGCCAGCAGTTACTCGCGAGGCCATGGCTACACCTTC. It codes for CASSYSRGHGYTF.

J is TRBJ2-5 and V is TRBV6-1; D perhaps matches TRBD1 (7 bases). The length of the CDR3 is 14 residues. Germline CDR1 and CDR2: MNHNS and SASEGT. Trimming took 6 bases from V and 4 from J, leaving 15 bases between them. The CDR3 spells CASSLGGGGETQYF. CDR3 nucleotides: TGTGCCAGCAGCCTTGGAGGGGGCGGAGAGACCCAGTACTTC.

In regard to this clone: Other DNA sequences in the sample encode the same CDR3. V gene TRBV7-9 combines with J gene TRBJ1-1; TRBD1 might be the D (5 bases). The CDR3 contains 14 residues. The germline V gene has CDR1 SEHNR and CDR2 FQNEAQ (reference sequence). V was shortened by 1 base and J by 1 base, with 7 bases between the two germline ends. CDR3 in DNA: TGTGCCAGCAGCTTAGTGCAGGGGAACACTGAAGCTTTCTTT. Protein product: CASSLVQGNTEAFF.

V and J are TRBV5-1 and TRBJ1-2; D gene ambiguous. V dropped 5 bases and J dropped 5 bases, with 16 bases sitting between them. Germline V gene data show CDR1 as SGHRS and CDR2 as YFSETQ. The CDR3 covers 14 residues. The CDR3 is CASRQDTGFYGYTF. CDR3 coding DNA: TGCGCCAGCAGGCAAGACACCGGTTTTTATGGCTACACCTTC.

V and J are TRBV6-1 and TRBJ1-5; maybe TRBD1 (5 bases). Germline V gene sequence: CDR1 MNHNS, CDR2 SASEGT. The CDR3 totals 15 residues. The V gene lost 8 bases and the J gene lost 5 bases, with 19 bases spanning the gap. CDR3 coding DNA: TGTGCCAGCTCCGAGGATTGGGTGGGGCATCAGCCCCAGCATTTT. Translation: CASSEDWVGHQPQHF.